This is a list of T cell receptor beta chains from one sample in a study of blood T cell repertoires in COVID-19. Sequenced by immunoSEQ multiplex PCR; TCRdb stores in-frame clones only, minus some. The table includes 500,000 to 600,000 clones, roughly 89% detected once. Material for sequencing was peripheral blood. The source is a woman in her fifties or sixties with COVID-19, enrolled during active disease. CDR3s include the opening cysteine and the closing phenylalanine or tryptophan. D genes are given only for firm matches.

j_call,d_call,v_call,cdr3_aa
TRBJ2-7,TRBD1,TRBV6-5,CASSPRTGYEQYF
TRBJ2-3,.,TRBV7-9,CASSLARDTDTQYF
TRBJ2-7,TRBD1,TRBV27,CASSFRNRGKNEQYF
TRBJ2-3,TRBD2,TRBV12-5,CASGLYPGLAGADTQYF
TRBJ1-5,TRBD1,TRBV7-8,CASSSDRGKIGPQHF
TRBJ2-7,.,TRBV5-1,CASKESLGSYEQYF
TRBJ2-3,.,TRBV10-3,CAITEGLDADTQYF
TRBJ1-1,TRBD1,TRBV19,CASSYGTGNTEAFF
TRBJ1-2,.,TRBV5-6,CASSRTGRVDGYTF
TRBJ1-1,TRBD1,TRBV11-2,CASSLDYGTGVDAFF
TRBJ2-7,.,TRBV5-4,CASSPKTGVYEQYF
TRBJ2-7,TRBD1,TRBV29-1,CSVEDRTGGKEQYF
TRBJ2-1,TRBD1,TRBV10-1,CASSGPTGGSYNEQFF
TRBJ1-3,.,TRBV7-9,CASSSRQFSGNTIYF
TRBJ1-2,TRBD1,TRBV3-1/TRBV3-2,CASSRQQGASGYTF
TRBJ1-4,.,TRBV6-1,CASSERGTNEKLFF
TRBJ2-7,.,TRBV10-2,CASSEFVSFYEQYF
TRBJ1-2,.,TRBV18,CASSPGEGPNYGYTF
TRBJ1-4,.,TRBV10-2,CASSDTGFGEKLFF
TRBJ2-5,.,TRBV11-1,CASSVGAKETQYF
TRBJ1-5,.,TRBV2,CASNRESNNQPQHF
TRBJ2-1,.,TRBV11-1,CASSQGENRVNNEQFF
TRBJ2-7,TRBD2,TRBV7-2,CASSLGVGGYEQYF
TRBJ1-4,.,TRBV10-1,CASPGHTSSNEKLFF
TRBJ1-4,.,TRBV10-3,CATYSPPEKLFF
TRBJ1-2,TRBD1,TRBV19,CASSITGTGGEYGYTF
TRBJ1-4,.,TRBV6-5,CASRALGGEKLFF
TRBJ2-7,TRBD1,TRBV7-9,CASIPPGQGHAEQYF
TRBJ2-3,TRBD2,TRBV2,CASSEAEWGLGSTDTQYF
TRBJ2-3,.,TRBV6-5,CASGGFDTQYF
TRBJ2-7,.,TRBV18,CASSPTRSSSYEQYF
TRBJ2-7,TRBD2,TRBV6-5,CASSPSGVPSYEQYF
TRBJ2-7,.,TRBV20-1,CSARRGPEQYF
TRBJ1-2,TRBD1,TRBV18,CASSPLEGAGGYTF
TRBJ2-1,TRBD2,TRBV6-1,CASSEAGLTSGYYNEQFF
TRBJ1-5,.,TRBV15,CATSRDAGSNQPQHF
TRBJ2-2,TRBD1,TRBV2,CASSEANTGTGGLSNTGELFF
TRBJ1-4,.,TRBV19,CASSPLGGSNEKLFF
TRBJ2-7,.,TRBV4-2,CASSLQTSISYEQYF
TRBJ2-1,.,TRBV7-8,CASSLGGGEQFF
TRBJ2-5,TRBD1,TRBV5-1,CASSLVLTGQQETQYF
TRBJ1-4,.,TRBV19,CASSIDREEEKLFF
TRBJ2-3,TRBD2,TRBV4-1,CASSQERTSGGPSTDTQYF
TRBJ1-5,TRBD1,TRBV27,CASSLSGPGQDDQPQHF
TRBJ2-7,.,TRBV3-1/TRBV3-2,CASSHETGSYEQYF
TRBJ1-2,TRBD1,TRBV19,CASSIETGPNYGYTF
TRBJ2-1,TRBD2,TRBV15,CATSPPGRGDNEQFF
TRBJ1-2,.,TRBV7-9,CASSLAGSNGYYGYTF
TRBJ2-2,TRBD1,TRBV5-1,CASTKGQGNTGELFF
TRBJ2-3,.,TRBV29-1,CSARMIGDTQYF
TRBJ2-7,.,TRBV6-5,CASGSQGKEDEQYF
TRBJ1-3,.,TRBV20-1,CSAILGNTIYF
TRBJ1-5,.,TRBV3-1/TRBV3-2,CASSQDLGAQPQHF
TRBJ2-7,.,TRBV30,CAWTRGFEQYF
TRBJ1-4,.,TRBV11-2,CASSLDPATNGKLFF